The rows below give T cell receptor beta chains drawn from one sample of a study of control samples from healthy donors and cancer patients. Assay: immunoSEQ multiplex PCR; the TCRdb copy retains only in-frame clones and omits some. The sample includes 150,000 or so clones, approximately 93% of them seen just once. The sequenced sample was blood. These receptors all come from a man aged 18-30 years in good health. CDR3s include the opening cysteine and the closing phenylalanine or tryptophan.

V gene | CDR3 protein
TRBV30 | CAWSVWGHRDEKLFF
TRBV7-3 | CASSYRQGGGTGELFF
TRBV6-5 | CASMVSSYNEQFF
TRBV5-5 | CASSLDWATNEKLFF
TRBV6-2/TRBV6-3 | CASSYALNQPQHF
TRBV7-2 | CASRFPGGGITGELFF
TRBV30 | CAWSGKGGYTF
TRBV28 | CASSLRKSGPLNEQFF
TRBV5-4 | CASRPGQGRGYTF
TRBV5-8 | CASSLDRVPDTQYF
TRBV5-6 | CASSYGAERLYF
TRBV30 | CAWSQGSEAFF
TRBV5-4 | CASSSSHNSPLHF
TRBV4-3 | CASSQGRPINEQFF
TRBV19 | CASSIRQDSYEQYF
TRBV11-2 | CASLGRGVTGELFF
TRBV3-1/TRBV3-2 | CASSHLQSYGYTF
TRBV6-5 | CASRPGVRVGYTF
TRBV20-1 | CSASATSGVEQYF
TRBV7-2 | CASSLSLGGRQPQHF
TRBV12-3/TRBV12-4 | CASTSSGGVKLFF
TRBV20-1 | CSASNPSRSSYNEQFF
TRBV6-1 | CASSEGDLRNQPQHF
TRBV6-4 | CASSVQGADTEAFF
TRBV3-1/TRBV3-2 | CASSQNGRGNTEAFF